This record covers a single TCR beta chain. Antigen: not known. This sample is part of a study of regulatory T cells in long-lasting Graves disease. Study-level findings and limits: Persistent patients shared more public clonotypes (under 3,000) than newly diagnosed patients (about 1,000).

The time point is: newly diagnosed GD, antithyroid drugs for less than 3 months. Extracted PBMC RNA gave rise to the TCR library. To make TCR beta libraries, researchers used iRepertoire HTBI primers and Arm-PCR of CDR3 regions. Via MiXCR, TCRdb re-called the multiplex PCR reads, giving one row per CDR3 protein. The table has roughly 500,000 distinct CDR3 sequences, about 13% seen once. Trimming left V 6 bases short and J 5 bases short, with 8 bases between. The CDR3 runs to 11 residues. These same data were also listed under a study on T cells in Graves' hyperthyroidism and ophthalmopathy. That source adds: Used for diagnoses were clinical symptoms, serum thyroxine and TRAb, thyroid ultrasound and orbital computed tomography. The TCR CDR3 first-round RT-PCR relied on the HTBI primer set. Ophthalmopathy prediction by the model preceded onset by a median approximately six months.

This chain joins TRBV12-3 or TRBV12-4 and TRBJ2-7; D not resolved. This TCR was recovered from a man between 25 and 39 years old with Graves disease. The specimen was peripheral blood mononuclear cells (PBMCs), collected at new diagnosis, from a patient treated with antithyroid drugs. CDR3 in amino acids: CASRHRDEQYF. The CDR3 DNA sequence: TGTGCCAGCAGGCACCGGGACGAGCAGTACTTC.